The 27 T cell receptor beta chains below were found in one sample sequenced in a study of lymphopenia after photon versus proton radiotherapy. Clones were read by immunoSEQ multiplex PCR, and TCRdb kept only the in-frame ones, dropping some. The sample lists about 4,500 clones, over 60% occurring once. The sample in question was peripheral blood, obtained from a patient treated with proton-based radiotherapy. The source of these receptors is a man older than 75 with esophageal cancer.

The CDR3 is CASSSTGGEYEQYF. Written as DNA, the CDR3 is TGTGCCAGCAGCTCGACAGGGGGCGAGTACGAGCAGTACTTC. The V call is TRBV5-4, the J call TRBJ2-7; 10 bases match TRBD1. This CDR3 is built from 14 residues. After removal of 3 bases from V and 4 bases from J, the junction contained 4 bases not matched to a gene. From germline, CDR1 is SGHNT and CDR2 YYREEE (reference sequence).

The chain combines TRBV6-5 with TRBJ1-2; the D is unclear. This CDR3 is built from 13 residues. V lost 0 bases, J lost 2 bases, and 4 bases lay in between. The germline gives CDR1 MNHEY, CDR2 SVGAGI. The DNA for the CDR3 is TGTGCCAGCAGTTACTCACCCAACTATGGCTACACCTTC. This translates into CASSYSPNYGYTF.

This chain connects TRBV25-1 to TRBJ1-1; D remains unclear. Trimming removed 1 base at V and 5 bases at J, with 14 bases between. The CDR3 is 15 amino acids. From germline, CDR1 is MGHDK and CDR2 SYGVNS. CDR3 region: CASSESGWVLTEAFF. The CDR3 DNA sequence: TGTGCCAGCAGTGAATCTGGCTGGGTATTGACTGAAGCTTTCTTT.

This clone was recorded only once. The chain links TRBV4-2 to TRBJ1-3, with D unresolved. Germline V gene sequence: CDR1 LGHNA, CDR2 YNFKEQ. With 0 bases removed from V and 2 bases from J, the gap between germline ends came to 11 bases. The CDR3 is made up of 16 amino acids. The CDR3 DNA reads TGTGCCAGCAGCCAAGAGGGAAGAGGGACTGGAAACACCATATATTTT. Amino acid sequence: CASSQEGRGTGNTIYF.

The chain uses TRBV11-2 and TRBJ2-5, with TRBD2 matching over 7 bases. CDR3 length: 17 amino acids. Germline trimming cut 2 bases from V and 4 bases from J; bases unmatched to any gene: 13. CDR1 is SGHAT and CDR2 is FQNNGV in the germline V gene. The CDR3 is CASSLTPREGTVETQYF. As DNA, the CDR3 is TGTGCCAGCAGCTTAACCCCTAGGGAGGGGACGGTAGAGACCCAGTACTTC.

This chain joins TRBV9 and TRBJ2-2, with TRBD1 as a possible D gene (6 bases). This CDR3 region has 15 residues. Trimming took off 0 bases at V and 6 bases at J, with 12 bases between the two ends. Germline V gives CDR1 SGDLS, CDR2 YYNGEE. The CDR3 nucleotides read TGTGCCAGCAGCGTAGCTCTCAGGGGCCCCGGGGAGCTGTTTTTT. Its translation is CASSVALRGPGELFF. Supplemented by reference TRBV9 and TRBJ2-2, the full variable domain reads DSGVTQTPKHLITATGQRVTLRCSPRSGDLSVYWYQQSLDQGLQFLIQYYNGEERAKGNILERFSAQQFPDLHSELNLSSLELGDSALYFCASSVALRGPGELFFGEGSRLTVL.

CDR3: CSVEVPPPKPLHEQYF. The CDR3 DNA reads as TGCAGCGTTGAAGTGCCCCCCCCTAAACCCCTCCACGAGCAGTACTTC. The rearrangement links TRBV29-1 to TRBJ2-7; D unclear. The germline CDR1 and CDR2 sequences are SQVTM and ANQGSEA. The CDR3 has 16 residues. With 1 base removed from V and 5 bases from J, the gap between germline ends came to 21 bases.

This clone is judged large (0.1 to 1%). This chain uses TRBV6-7 with TRBJ2-1; D uncertain. TRBV6-7 is designated an ORF whose function remains uncertain. The CDR3 totals 12 residues. Trimming shortened V by 2 bases and J by 7 bases, and 6 bases separated the two germline ends. CDR3 in amino acids: CASSYAWNEQFF. The CDR3 DNA reads TGTGCCAGCAGTTACGCCTGGAATGAGCAGTTCTTC.

This sequence joins TRBV7-9 and TRBJ1-5; D not certain. Trimming took off 3 bases at V and 2 bases at J, with 11 bases between the two ends. The CDR3 loop spans 15 amino acids. Germline CDR1 and CDR2: SEHNR and FQNEAQ (reference sequence). The CDR3 sequence: CASSFQEGGNQPQHF. CDR3 nucleotides: TGTGCCAGCAGCTTCCAGGAGGGCGGCAATCAGCCCCAGCATTTT.

This clone was observed a handful of times. V usage is TRBV7-3 and J usage is TRBJ1-2, with 8 bases matching TRBD1. J was trimmed by 7 bases and V by 0 bases; bases with no gene match: 7. CDR3 length: 15 residues. Germline V CDR1 and CDR2: SGHTA, FQGTGA. In DNA, the CDR3 is TGTGCCAGCAGCTTAACGGACAGGGTAGCGACTGGCTACACCTTC. Its protein product is CASSLTDRVATGYTF.

This clone ranks as medium-sized. The chain carries TRBV5-6 and TRBJ2-7; D unresolved. Trimming removed 3 bases at V and 2 bases at J, with 18 bases between. Per germline, CDR1 SGHDT and CDR2 YYEEEE. The CDR3 extends over 16 amino acids. Here the CDR3 DNA reads TGTGCCAGCAGCTGGGGTAGGGCGGTACTCACCTACGAGCAGTACTTC. Its translation is CASSWGRAVLTYEQYF.

The chain carries TRBV14 and TRBJ1-2; D not resolved. V was pared by 1 base and J by 8 bases, with 5 bases between. The CDR3 is 11 residues long. Germline-derived CDR1 and CDR2 are SGHDN and FVKESK. The CDR3 nucleotides are TGTGCCAGCAGCCAAGGCTGGGGCTACACCTTC. Translating it yields CASSQGWGYTF.

This CDR3 is CASSLRPAGSTDTQYF. The CDR3 bases are TGTGCCAGCAGCTTACGGCCAGCGGGGTCCACAGATACGCAGTATTTT. This chain links TRBV5-5 with TRBJ2-3; 7 bases are shared with TRBD2. The CDR3 loop spans 16 amino acids. Germline loops: CDR1 SGHKS, CDR2 YYEKEE (reference sequence). After removal of 2 bases from V and 2 bases from J, the junction contained 8 bases not matched to a gene.

Only a few counts were recorded for this clone. The gene calls are TRBV10-3 and TRBJ1-3; D is ambiguous. This CDR3 contains 14 residues. V lost 7 bases and J 3 bases, leaving 13 bases between the germline ends. CDR1 and CDR2 from the germline V gene are ENHRY and SYGVKD. This chain's CDR3 is CAINAGSDGNTIYF. CDR3 DNA sequence: TGTGCCATCAATGCGGGGTCGGATGGAAACACCATATATTTT.

For the CDR3, the DNA is TGCGCCAGCACTTGGGACAGGGGTAATGAGCAGTTCTTC. Residues: CASTWDRGNEQFF. The gene calls are TRBV5-1 and TRBJ2-1; 10 nucleotides match TRBD1. J was trimmed by 7 bases and V by 6 bases; bases with no gene match: 4. The CDR3 consists of 13 residues. The V gene's germline CDR1 is SGHRS and CDR2 YFSETQ.

This rearrangement joins TRBV19 to TRBJ1-2; a possible D gene is TRBD1 (5 bases). This CDR3 spans 15 amino acids. The germline CDR1 and CDR2 sequences are LNHDA and SQIVND (reference sequence). V was trimmed by 7 bases and J by 2 bases, leaving 17 bases between them. The CDR3 is CASIFQWGGNYGYTF. CDR3 DNA: TGTGCCAGTATTTTCCAGTGGGGCGGAAACTATGGCTACACCTTC.

By proportion, this clone is medium-sized. This chain uses TRBV30 with TRBJ2-1, with a tentative D call TRBD1 (6 bases). CDR3 length: 12 residues. Germline lookup yields CDR1 GTSNPN and CDR2 SVGIG (reference sequence). CDR3 sequence: CALGRDNNEQFF. Here the CDR3 DNA reads TGTGCTTTGGGAAGGGACAACAATGAGCAGTTCTTC.

This clone was found once. This rearrangement joins TRBV7-3 to TRBJ2-1; D perhaps matches TRBD1 (5 bases). Trimming took 3 bases from V and 0 from J, leaving 12 bases between them. Germline loops: CDR1 SGHTA, CDR2 FQGTGA. The CDR3 has 16 amino acids. In DNA, the CDR3 is TGTGCCAGCAGCTTCCAACAGGTTAGCTCCTACAATGAGCAGTTCTTC. Amino acids: CASSFQQVSSYNEQFF.

The chain links TRBV9 to TRBJ2-3, with no clear D. V shed 2 bases and J shed 0 bases, with 10 bases lying between them. This CDR3 has 15 residues. Germline assignment: CDR1 SGDLS and CDR2 YYNGEE. The CDR3 loop is CASSVSPRSTDTQYF. The CDR3 DNA sequence: TGTGCCAGCAGCGTCAGCCCCCGTAGCACAGATACGCAGTATTTT.

This clone has only a few counts. The V gene is TRBV16, the J gene TRBJ1-4, with D unclear. CDR1 is KGHSY and CDR2 is FQNENV in the germline V gene. The V end was cut by 0 bases, the J end by 8 bases, with 7 bases between. The CDR3 is 13 amino acids. The CDR3 nucleotides read TGTGCCAGCAGCCAATCAAGTCAAGAAAAACTGTTTTTT. Its translation: CASSQSSQEKLFF.

The chain combines TRBV7-2 with TRBJ2-5; TRBD1 matches 7 bases. The junction had 7 bases not matched to a gene; V was cut back by 0 bases and J by 9 bases. This CDR3 region has 14 residues. Germline CDR1 and CDR2: SGHTA and FQGNSA. This chain's CDR3 is CASSLARGPAPQYF. CDR3 in DNA: TGTGCCAGCAGCTTAGCGAGGGGGCCTGCGCCCCAGTACTTC.

The genes are TRBV6-6 and TRBJ1-2; possibly TRBD1 for D (6 bases). This CDR3 region has 12 residues. With 7 bases removed from V and 7 bases from J, the gap between germline ends came to 13 bases. Germline V gene lookup returns CDR1 MNHNY and CDR2 SVGAGI (reference sequence). The CDR3 protein is CASTQQGRGYTF. The CDR3 coding sequence is TGTGCCAGCACTCAACAGGGCCGTGGCTACACCTTC.

This clone is judged medium-sized (0.01 to 0.1%). This rearrangement joins TRBV30 to TRBJ1-1; TRBD1 aligns across 7 bases. V was pared by 2 bases and J by 5 bases, with 11 bases of the junction left unmatched. Germline CDR1 GTSNPN, CDR2 SVGIG (reference sequence). CDR3 length: 15 residues. For the CDR3, the DNA is TGTGCCTGGAGTATTGAGGGGGCACGTCGGACTGAAGCTTTCTTT. Protein sequence: CAWSIEGARRTEAFF.

This clone was counted only a few times. The chain links TRBV5-4 to TRBJ2-7; 9 bases align to TRBD2. The CDR3 spans 15 residues. Looked up from germline, CDR1 is SGHNT and CDR2 is YYREEE (reference sequence). Unmatched junction bases numbered 12, after V lost 7 bases and J lost 4 bases. In DNA form, the CDR3 reads TGTGCCAGCGCCCCTCAGCTAGCGGGACAGTACGAGCAGTACTTC. Translation: CASAPQLAGQYEQYF.

This sequence joins TRBV4-3 and TRBJ2-1; TRBD2 aligns across 9 bases. The CDR3 is made up of 17 amino acids. Per the germline V gene, CDR1 is LGHNA and CDR2 is YSLEER. The ends lost 0 bases at V and 1 base at J; junction bases unmatched: 4. The CDR3 protein is CASSQDPTSGSYNEQFF. The DNA for the CDR3 is TGCGCCAGCAGCCAAGATCCCACTAGCGGGTCCTACAATGAGCAGTTCTTC.

The chain has TRBV4-1 and TRBJ2-7; D call uncertain. The CDR3 has 13 amino acids. V gave up 4 bases and J gave up 2 bases, with 9 bases separating them. Germline CDR1 and CDR2: MGHRA and YSYEKL. DNA for the CDR3: TGCGCCAGCAGCCTGGGTGAAACCTACGAGCAGTACTTC. Translated: CASSLGETYEQYF.

This clone was found a few times. The gene calls are TRBV10-3 and TRBJ2-1; D may be TRBD1 (7 bases). CDR1 is ENHRY and CDR2 is SYGVKD in the germline V gene. Trimming removed 3 bases from V and 5 bases from J, with 14 bases in between. The CDR3 loop spans 15 amino acids. This chain's CDR3 is CAISDPEGAHNEQFF. The CDR3 bases are TGTGCCATCAGTGACCCGGAGGGGGCCCACAATGAGCAGTTCTTC.